Described below is a single TCR beta chain sequence and its context. Its antigen remains unidentified. Relative to the germline gene, one junction end is altered; a read error may explain this. These data come from a study of T cell repertoires in cytomegalovirus infection. For the study at large: Both a matching HLA type and CMV infection were indicated by public TCR beta signatures.

CDR1 is SGHTA, CDR2 FQGNSA, per germline. The CDR3 has 13 residues. Broader study findings: Clonotypes of TCR beta that were HLA-C-restricted and CMV-specific dominated the ex vivo response. Carriers of CMV and the relevant HLA type were discriminated by public TCR beta frequency.

TCRdb re-called the reads through MiXCR, storing one row per CDR3 protein. The data contain 150,000 to 200,000 distinct CDR3 sequences, roughly 27% of them singletons. This receptor was obtained from a human donor in good health (CMV status not recorded). Some clones in this sample may be carry-over from other donors' samples. The V call is TRBV7-2, the J call TRBJ1-5; no firm D call. The material sequenced was PBMCs. This chain's CDR3 is CASILGRNQPQHF. For the CDR3, the DNA is TGTGCCAGCATCTTAGGCAGAAATCAGCCCCAGCATTTT. The entire variable domain, with the rest obtained from reference TRBV7-2 and TRBJ1-5, is as follows: GAGVSQSPSNKVTEKGKDVELRCDPISGHTALYWYRQSLGQGLEFLIYFQGNSAPDKSGLPSDRFSAERTGGSVSTLTIQRTQQEDSAVYLCASILGRNQPQHFGDGTRLSIL.